One sample yielded the 15 T cell receptor beta chains listed below, sequenced in a study of CD8 T cells in ankylosing spondylitis. Via MiXCR, TCRdb re-called the 5' RACE reads, giving one row per CDR3 protein. In the table there are under 400,000 distinct CDR3 sequences, roughly 10% of which are singletons. The material sequenced was blood, either unsorted or a sorted T cell fraction (not recorded which). The source of these receptors is a female donor with ankylosing spondylitis or in good health (not recorded which).

This clonotype was seen repeatedly, ten times or more. CDR3 region: CAISEFGNTEAFF. In nucleotides, the CDR3 is TGTGCCATCAGTGAGTTCGGTAACACTGAAGCTTTCTTT. The chain has TRBV10-3 and TRBJ1-1; the D is unclear. Looked up from germline, CDR1 is ENHRY and CDR2 is SYGVKD. The CDR3 runs 13 residues. The V end was cut by 1 base, the J end by 2 bases, with 5 bases between.

This clonotype was seen at least ten times. This sequence joins TRBV20-1 and TRBJ2-7, with D tentatively TRBD2 (5 bases). The CDR3 sequence is 14 residues long. The V end lost 2 bases, the J end lost 6 bases, and 17 bases lay between the germline ends. Germline V CDR1 and CDR2: DFQATT, SNEGSKA (reference sequence). CDR3 nucleotides: TGCAGTGCTAGACCCCACGGGTATCGGGGCGAGCAGTACTTC. This sequence encodes CSARPHGYRGEQYF.

This clonotype was found many times. The chain employs TRBV20-1 and TRBJ2-1; TRBD2 is a possible D gene (6 bases). Germline CDR1 and CDR2: DFQATT and SNEGSKA (reference sequence). The CDR3 extends over 15 amino acids. With 0 bases removed from V and 3 bases from J, the gap between germline ends came to 12 bases. The CDR3 bases are TGCAGTGCTAGAGATCTGGGGACTTTCTACAATGAGCAGTTCTTC. Its protein product is CSARDLGTFYNEQFF.

This clonotype was detected ten times or more. This chain connects TRBV5-5 to TRBJ2-7; D not resolved. The CDR3 contains 13 residues. V shed 3 bases and J shed 6 bases, with 13 bases lying between them. Germline V lookup: CDR1 SGHKS, CDR2 YYEKEE (reference sequence). The CDR3 protein is CASSSEPKGEQYF. The CDR3 region has the DNA TGTGCCAGCAGCTCGGAGCCGAAGGGCGAGCAGTACTTC.

This clonotype appeared many times. DNA of the CDR3: TGTGCCAGCGGATCCGTAAGCTCCTATAATTCACCCCTCCACTTT. This codes for CASGSVSSYNSPLHF. The J gene is TRBJ1-6, the V gene TRBV27; D ambiguous. The ends were cut back, 8 bases at V and 0 bases at J, with 11 bases in the middle. The CDR3 has 15 residues. Germline V gene lookup returns CDR1 MNHEY and CDR2 SMNVEV (reference sequence).

This clonotype was recorded a few times. The V call is TRBV3-1, the J call TRBJ2-3; 14 nucleotides match TRBD2. J was trimmed by 3 bases and V by 5 bases; bases with no gene match: 4. The germline gives CDR1 LGHDT, CDR2 YNNKEL (reference sequence). The CDR3 spans 16 residues. CDR3 loop: CASSKRTSGGTDTQYF. CDR3 bases: TGTGCCAGCAGCAAACGGACTAGCGGGGGGACAGATACGCAGTATTTT.

This clonotype was counted between two and nine times. CDR3 amino acids: CASSLYGGGKNIQYF. The CDR3 coding sequence is TGTGCCAGCAGTTTATACGGGGGCGGCAAAAACATTCAGTACTTC. This chain uses TRBV12-3 or TRBV12-4 with TRBJ2-4, with D possibly being TRBD1 or TRBD2 (6 bases each). Trimming took 2 bases from V and 3 from J, leaving 11 bases between them. This CDR3 is 15 amino acids long.

This clonotype has more than one count but fewer than ten. The chain carries TRBV5-5 and TRBJ1-2; no firm D call. The germline CDR1 and CDR2 sequences are SGHKS and YYEKEE (reference sequence). The length of the CDR3 is 13 residues. V was trimmed by 10 bases and J by 2 bases, leaving 15 bases between them. CDR3 in DNA: TGTGCCGTACGCGGTGGTTCAAACTATGGCTACACCTTC. Amino acid sequence: CAVRGGSNYGYTF.

This clonotype was found many times. The CDR3 DNA reads as TGCGCCAGCAGCTTGGAGACAGCCTATGGCTACACCTTC. It specifies CASSLETAYGYTF. The chain is built from TRBV5-1 and TRBJ1-2, with D possibly TRBD1 on 5 matching bases. The germline V gene encodes CDR1 SGHRS and CDR2 YFSETQ. The CDR3 has 13 amino acids. With 0 bases removed from V and 4 bases from J, the gap between germline ends came to 7 bases.

This clonotype was found many times. CDR3 in amino acids: CAITGVGTGELFF. The CDR3 DNA reads as TGTGCCATCACGGGAGTAGGGACCGGGGAGCTGTTTTTT. V is TRBV10-3 and J is TRBJ2-2; D might be TRBD2 (6 bases). The germline V gene encodes CDR1 ENHRY and CDR2 SYGVKD. This CDR3 has 13 residues. Trimming removed 7 bases from V and 5 bases from J, with 11 bases in between.

This clonotype was detected many times. J is TRBJ2-1 and V is TRBV5-1; 8 nucleotides align to TRBD2. Germline trimming cut 4 bases from V and 3 bases from J; bases unmatched to any gene: 6. There are 15 residues in the CDR3. Per the germline V gene, CDR1 is SGHRS and CDR2 is YFSETQ. CDR3 amino acids: CASSPPSGRYNEQFF. The CDR3 nucleotides read TGCGCCAGCAGCCCCCCTAGCGGGCGCTACAATGAGCAGTTCTTC.

The J gene is TRBJ2-2, the V gene TRBV5-1; D perhaps matches TRBD2 (5 bases). The germline gives CDR1 SGHRS, CDR2 YFSETQ. This CDR3 is built from 14 residues. V lost 5 bases and J lost 4, with 12 bases in between. This chain's CDR3 is CASRRVESTGELFF. CDR3 nucleotides: TGCGCCAGCAGGAGGGTGGAGAGCACCGGGGAGCTGTTTTTT.

This clonotype was detected ten times or more. The genes are TRBV7-6 and TRBJ2-7, with 7 bases lining up with TRBD1. The ends lost 5 bases at V and 6 bases at J; junction bases unmatched: 7. This CDR3 spans 13 amino acids. Germline lookup yields CDR1 SGHVS and CDR2 FNYEAQ. CDR3 residues: CASSTRQGGEQYF. CDR3 DNA: TGTGCCAGCAGCACAAGACAGGGTGGCGAGCAGTACTTC.

On this clonotype: It may be a read error: a sequence one base away is much more abundant. The chain links TRBV12-3 or TRBV12-4 to TRBJ1-3; D is undetermined. This CDR3 is built from 14 residues. The CDR3 bases are TGTGCCAGCAGCTTCAGGCTATCTGGAACCACCATATATTTT. This translates into CASSFRLSGTTIYF.

The chain recombines TRBV12-3 or TRBV12-4 with TRBJ2-5, with D unresolved. This CDR3 has 12 amino acids. The ends were cut back, 4 bases at V and 2 bases at J, with 5 bases in the middle. The DNA of the CDR3 is TGTGCCAGCAGTTCCCAACAAGAGACCCAGTACTTC. It yields the protein CASSSQQETQYF.